These 29 T cell receptor beta chains were all obtained from the same sample, sequenced in a study of blood T cell repertoires in COVID-19. Libraries were prepared by immunoSEQ multiplex PCR; TCRdb keeps only in-frame clonotypes and omits some of them. Altogether under 550,000 clones are present, around 90% being singletons, with the ten largest covering roughly 0.76%. Sequenced input: peripheral blood. The receptor source for this set is a man aged 18 to 29 with COVID-19, enrolled during active disease.

This clone showed up just a few times. The V call is TRBV5-6, the J call TRBJ1-5; D remains unclear. This CDR3 spans 15 amino acids. CDR1 and CDR2 (germline): SGHDT, YYEEEE. The germline V and J ends were trimmed by 1 base and 4 bases, with 12 bases remaining between them. CDR3 bases: TGTGCCAGCAGCTTGTCCGTCTCGGAGAATCAGCCCCAGCATTTT. Its protein is CASSLSVSENQPQHF.

The chain uses TRBV6-5 and TRBJ2-1; possibly TRBD2 for D (5 bases). The V end was cut by 4 bases, the J end by 4 bases, with 17 bases between. The CDR3 is 16 residues long. The germline V gene has CDR1 MNHEY and CDR2 SVGAGI. This CDR3 is CASSFERRRAYNEQFF. The CDR3 region has the DNA TGTGCCAGCAGTTTTGAGCGGAGGCGTGCTTACAATGAGCAGTTCTTC.

V and J are TRBV30 and TRBJ1-1, with D hard to call. Trimming removed 0 bases from V and 5 bases from J, with 7 bases in between. The CDR3 covers 12 residues. Germline assignment: CDR1 GTSNPN and CDR2 SVGIG (reference sequence). CDR3 protein: CAWSVHQTEAFF. The CDR3 DNA follows: TGTGCCTGGAGTGTACACCAGACTGAAGCTTTCTTT.

This clone was recorded once. J is TRBJ2-5 and V is TRBV30; a weak D match, TRBD1 (5 bases). CDR1 is GTSNPN and CDR2 is SVGIG in the germline V gene (reference sequence). The length of the CDR3 is 12 residues. The ends were cut back, 4 bases at V and 5 bases at J, with 11 bases in the middle. DNA for the CDR3: TGTGCCTGGAAAGGGGTGGCGGAGACCCAGTACTTC. Translation: CAWKGVAETQYF. The entire variable domain, with the rest obtained from reference TRBV30 and TRBJ2-5, is as follows: SQTIHQWPATLVQPVGSPLSLECTVEGTSNPNLYWYRQAAGRGLQLLFYSVGIGQISSEVPQNLSASRPQDRQFILSSKKLLLSDSGFYLCAWKGVAETQYFGPGTRLLVL.

The rearrangement joins TRBV4-2 to TRBJ2-5; 9 bases align to TRBD1. There are 17 residues in the CDR3. Germline trimming cut 0 bases from V and 5 bases from J; bases unmatched to any gene: 10. Germline CDR1 reads LGHNA; CDR2 reads YNFKEQ. The CDR3 spells CASSQDPTGGLRETQYF. CDR3 DNA: TGTGCCAGCAGCCAAGATCCAACAGGGGGCCTACGGGAGACCCAGTACTTC.

This clone was counted between two and nine times. V gene TRBV15 combines with J gene TRBJ1-1, with D possibly matching TRBD1 (6 bases). Trimming removed 2 bases at V and 5 bases at J, with 9 bases between. The germline gives CDR1 LNHNV, CDR2 YYDKDF (reference sequence). The CDR3 has 13 amino acids. For the CDR3, the DNA is TGTGCCACCAGCAGATCCAGGGGAACTGAAGCTTTCTTT. Residues: CATSRSRGTEAFF.

This rearrangement joins TRBV7-9 to TRBJ2-1; D gene uncertain. The CDR3 is made up of 11 amino acids. Germline V gene lookup returns CDR1 SEHNR and CDR2 FQNEAQ (reference sequence). Trimming pared 5 bases from V and 9 bases from J, leaving 8 bases between. The chain's CDR3 is CASSLSREQFF. The CDR3 coding sequence is TGTGCCAGCAGCCTGTCCCGTGAGCAGTTCTTC.

V is TRBV3-1 (or the pseudogene TRBV3-2) and J is TRBJ2-7; 7 positions agree with TRBD2. The CDR3 covers 15 residues. V shed 0 bases, J shed 7 bases, and the junction held 9 bases outside the gene matches. Germline CDR1 reads LGHDT; CDR2 reads YNNKEL (reference sequence). CDR3: CASSQEGLPSREQYF. CDR3 in DNA: TGTGCCAGCAGCCAAGAGGGACTACCCTCTAGAGAGCAGTACTTC.

The V and J genes are TRBV6-1 and TRBJ1-6; D is uncertain. Germline CDR1 reads MNHNS; CDR2 reads SASEGT. Trimming shortened V by 0 bases and J by 9 bases, and 12 bases separated the two germline ends. This CDR3 comprises 15 residues. This CDR3 is CASSEAEGLSSPLHF. The CDR3 bases are TGTGCCAGCAGTGAAGCCGAGGGCTTGAGTTCACCCCTCCACTTT.

V usage is TRBV13 and J usage is TRBJ2-5; 9 nucleotides agree with TRBD1. The V gene's germline CDR1 is PRHDT and CDR2 FYEKMQ (reference sequence). V trimming: 5 bases; J trimming: 2 bases; junction bases outside the gene matches: 12. The CDR3 is 17 residues long. CDR3 coding DNA: TGTGCCAGCAGCATACGGGACAGGGAATCCCTACAAGAGACCCAGTACTTC. Translated, it gives CASSIRDRESLQETQYF.

The chain carries TRBV3-1 (or the pseudogene TRBV3-2) and TRBJ2-1; 11 nucleotides match TRBD2. Germline V gives CDR1 LGHDT, CDR2 YNNKEL (reference sequence). Trimming at V came to 1 base and at J to 5 bases, leaving 7 bases not matched to a gene. The CDR3 has 17 residues. CDR3 protein: CASSQVGTSGLHNEQFF. The CDR3 region has the DNA TGTGCCAGCAGCCAAGTCGGGACTAGCGGCCTCCACAATGAGCAGTTCTTC.

This clone has just a few counts. The V and J genes are TRBV2 and TRBJ1-5; 8 nucleotides agree with TRBD1. The germline CDR1 and CDR2 sequences are SNHLY and FYNNEI. The CDR3 contains 15 residues. Trimming took 4 bases from V and 2 from J; bases not matched to a gene: 4. This chain's CDR3 is CASSGDRGGNQPQHF. DNA of the CDR3: TGTGCCAGCAGTGGAGACAGGGGTGGCAATCAGCCCCAGCATTTT.

V usage is TRBV7-9 and J usage is TRBJ1-6; unclear D gene. The CDR3 is 13 residues long. V lost 4 bases to trimming and J lost 9 bases, with 10 bases between them. Germline assignment: CDR1 SEHNR and CDR2 FQNEAQ (reference sequence). The CDR3 nucleotides are TGTGCCAGCAGCTCACTAACCGCTTCACCCCTCCACTTT. Residues: CASSSLTASPLHF.

This chain uses TRBV30 with TRBJ1-3; TRBD1 is a possible D gene (6 bases). Between the trimmed V and J ends, which lost 3 bases and 4 bases, there was a span of 13 bases. CDR1 GTSNPN and CDR2 SVGIG come from the germline V gene (reference sequence). The CDR3 spans 14 residues. CDR3 coding DNA: TGTGCCTGGAGGCGGGGGCCTCTCGGAAACACCATATATTTT. It specifies CAWRRGPLGNTIYF.

The chain uses TRBV18 and TRBJ2-2; 11 nucleotides line up with TRBD1. Per the germline V gene, CDR1 is KGHSH and CDR2 is LQKENI. The CDR3 spans 18 residues. Trimming removed 3 bases from V and 6 bases from J; junction bases left unmatched: 12. The CDR3 is CASSPRPGQGVAAGELFF. CDR3 in DNA: TGTGCCAGCTCACCCCGACCGGGACAGGGGGTAGCGGCCGGGGAGCTGTTTTTT. The whole variable domain, filled in from reference TRBV18 and TRBJ2-2, reads NAGVMQNPRHLVRRRGQEARLRCSPMKGHSHVYWYRQLPEEGLKFMVYLQKENIIDESGMPKERFSAEFPKEGPSILRIQQVVRGDSAAYFCASSPRPGQGVAAGELFFGEGSRLTVL.

V usage is TRBV5-1 and J usage is TRBJ2-2, with a possible D match to TRBD2 (6 bases). V lost 4 bases to trimming and J lost 1 base, with 11 bases between them. The CDR3 consists of 15 residues. Looked up from germline, CDR1 is SGHRS and CDR2 is YFSETQ. CDR3 nucleotides: TGCGCCAGCAGCCCGGACGGGAGGAACACCGGGGAGCTGTTTTTT. Translating it yields CASSPDGRNTGELFF.

This clone was found once. The chain couples TRBV5-1 to TRBJ2-5, with 12 positions matching TRBD1. Germline V gives CDR1 SGHRS, CDR2 YFSETQ. J gave up 4 bases and V 0 bases, and 4 bases lay outside the gene matches. The CDR3 sequence is 16 residues long. DNA for the CDR3: TGCGCCAGCAGCTTGGAAGGGACAGGGGGCTCAGAGACCCAGTACTTC. Its protein is CASSLEGTGGSETQYF. The full variable domain, in which reference TRBV5-1 and TRBJ2-5 provide the parts outside the CDR3, is KAGVTQTPRYLIKTRGQQVTLSCSPISGHRSVSWYQQTPGQGLQFLFEYFSETQRNKGNFPGRFSGRQFSNSRSEMNVSTLELGDSALYLCASSLEGTGGSETQYFGPGTRLLVL.

The V and J genes are TRBV6-1 and TRBJ1-2; weak D call: TRBD1 (6 bases). The CDR3 covers 15 residues. Trimming cost V 6 bases and J 1 base, with 15 bases left between them. Germline V CDR1 and CDR2: MNHNS, SASEGT. The CDR3 DNA is TGTGCCAGCAGGGACCTGGGACATATTAACTATGGCTACACCTTC. Protein product: CASRDLGHINYGYTF.

For the CDR3, the DNA is TGTGCCAGCAGCCAACTGTTGAACACTGAAGCTTTCTTT. It translates to CASSQLLNTEAFF. The chain is built from TRBV14 and TRBJ1-1, with unresolved D. Looked up from germline, CDR1 is SGHDN and CDR2 is FVKESK. This CDR3 contains 13 residues. The ends were cut back, 2 bases at V and 0 bases at J, with 4 bases in the middle.

The rearrangement uses TRBV7-9 and TRBJ2-5; no reliable D call. Germline V CDR1 and CDR2: SEHNR, FQNEAQ (reference sequence). This CDR3 has 17 amino acids. V was shortened by 3 bases and J by 3 bases, with 20 bases between the two germline ends. The CDR3 is CASSLVWAGWSEETQYF. The CDR3 nucleotides read TGTGCCAGCAGCTTGGTATGGGCAGGTTGGTCCGAAGAGACCCAGTACTTC.

This chain links TRBV2 with TRBJ1-1; TRBD1 aligns across 9 bases. Germline trimming cut 0 bases from V and 7 bases from J; bases unmatched to any gene: 6. The CDR3 loop spans 15 amino acids. Germline-derived CDR1 and CDR2 are SNHLY and FYNNEI. The CDR3 reads CASSEAGQGRGEAFF. The CDR3, as DNA: TGTGCCAGCAGTGAAGCCGGACAGGGGAGGGGTGAAGCTTTCTTT. The full variable domain, in which reference TRBV2 and TRBJ1-1 provide the parts outside the CDR3, is EPEVTQTPSHQVTQMGQEVILRCVPISNHLYFYWYRQILGQKVEFLVSFYNNEISEKSEIFDDQFSVERPDGSNFTLKIRSTKLEDSAMYFCASSEAGQGRGEAFFGQGTRLTVV.

The V gene is TRBV19, the J gene TRBJ2-7; 9 bases are a match to TRBD1. Germline V gives CDR1 LNHDA, CDR2 SQIVND (reference sequence). V was pared by 5 bases and J by 3 bases, with 8 bases of the junction left unmatched. This CDR3 comprises 15 residues. The CDR3 sequence: CASSPPPGQGYEQYF. The DNA for the CDR3 is TGTGCCAGTAGTCCTCCGCCGGGACAGGGCTACGAGCAGTACTTC.

The rearrangement joins TRBV24-1 to TRBJ1-2; 10 nucleotides align to TRBD1. After removal of 3 bases from V and 2 bases from J, the junction contained 2 bases not matched to a gene. The V gene's germline CDR1 is KGHDR and CDR2 SFDVKD. This CDR3 region has 15 residues. CDR3 protein: CATSDGGQGNYGYTF. The CDR3 DNA follows: TGTGCCACCAGTGATGGGGGACAGGGGAACTATGGCTACACCTTC.

Only a few counts were recorded for this clone. The chain uses TRBV28 and TRBJ2-7; 10 nucleotides agree with TRBD2. The J segment lost 5 bases and the V segment lost 7 bases, leaving 8 bases of the junction unmatched. Germline-derived CDR1 and CDR2 are MDHEN and SYDVKM. The length of the CDR3 is 14 residues. This chain's CDR3 is CASKPSGSENEQYF. The CDR3 nucleotides read TGTGCCAGCAAACCTAGCGGGAGTGAAAACGAGCAGTACTTC.

The rearrangement joins TRBV6-6 to TRBJ1-1; D remains unclear. V was pared by 6 bases and J by 7 bases, with 6 bases between. The CDR3 spans 10 residues. The germline V gene encodes CDR1 MNHNY and CDR2 SVGAGI (reference sequence). CDR3 nucleotides: TGTGCCAGCAGGGGCTTTGAAGCTTTCTTT. It is translated as CASRGFEAFF.

The chain is built from TRBV30 and TRBJ2-2, with 8 bases matching TRBD1. V dropped 1 base and J dropped 7; count of bases not matched to a gene: 8. Germline CDR1 and CDR2: GTSNPN and SVGIG (reference sequence). The CDR3 is 15 amino acids. CDR3 nucleotides: TGTGCCTGGAGTGCCCTTGGACAGGGCGGCGGGGAGCTGTTTTTT. It yields the protein CAWSALGQGGGELFF.

The chain combines TRBV5-1 with TRBJ2-1, with a weak D call TRBD2 (5 bases). The germline V gene has CDR1 SGHRS and CDR2 YFSETQ. The CDR3 extends over 16 amino acids. V was shortened by 3 bases and J by 0 bases, with 13 bases between the two germline ends. The CDR3 DNA is TGCGCCAGCAGCTCCCAGGTGGGGAGCTCCTACAATGAGCAGTTCTTC. Protein sequence: CASSSQVGSSYNEQFF.

This chain uses TRBV24-1 with TRBJ1-4; TRBD1 matches 7 bases. The CDR3 is 13 amino acids. From germline, CDR1 is KGHDR and CDR2 SFDVKD. Germline trimming cut 9 bases from V and 2 bases from J; bases unmatched to any gene: 2. CDR3 sequence reads: CATQGQTNEKLFF. CDR3 nucleotides: TGTGCCACCCAGGGACAGACTAATGAAAAACTGTTTTTT.

This chain connects TRBV5-4 to TRBJ2-5; D is possibly TRBD2 (5 bases). CDR3 length equals 15 residues. The germline V gene has CDR1 SGHNT and CDR2 YYREEE (reference sequence). Trimming removed 1 base from V and 4 bases from J, with 14 bases in between. The CDR3 region is CASSLKTGWVETQYF. As DNA, the CDR3 is TGTGCCAGCAGCTTGAAAACGGGGTGGGTAGAGACCCAGTACTTC. The complete variable domain, with remaining parts taken from reference TRBV5-4 and TRBJ2-5, reads ETGVTQSPTHLIKTRGQQVTLRCSSQSGHNTVSWYQQALGQGPQFIFQYYREEENGRGNFPPRFSGLQFPNYSSELNVNALELDDSALYLCASSLKTGWVETQYFGPGTRLLVL.